These 10 T cell receptor beta chains originate from one sample sequenced in a study of T cell repertoires in cytomegalovirus infection. These receptors lack a known antigen. TCRdb passed the reads through MiXCR, listing each CDR3 protein once. The sample yields roughly 160,000 distinct CDR3 sequences, approximately 21% seen once. Sequenced material: CD8+ T cells from cultured PBMCs, taken from culture after CMV antigen stimulation. These TCRs come from a human donor in good health (CMV status not recorded). Some clones in this sample may be carry-over from other donors' samples.

This chain joins TRBV7-6 and TRBJ2-7; 7 bases line up with TRBD1. The CDR3 runs 16 residues. Germline trimming cut 6 bases from V and 0 bases from J; bases unmatched to any gene: 11. The germline gives CDR1 SGHVS, CDR2 FNYEAQ. The CDR3 DNA reads as TGTGCCAGCAGTTCCACACAGGGGCCCCTCTCCTACGAGCAGTACTTC. It codes for CASSSTQGPLSYEQYF.

In this sample, this clonotype turned up once. J is TRBJ2-5 and V is TRBV4-1, with D perhaps matching TRBD1 or TRBD2 (5 bases each). V gave up 2 bases and J gave up 5 bases, with 15 bases separating them. The CDR3 spans 15 residues. Germline assignment: CDR1 MGHRA and CDR2 YSYEKL. The CDR3 loop reads CASSQTTGAAETQYF. CDR3 sequence (DNA): TGCGCCAGCAGCCAAACCACCGGGGCGGCGGAGACCCAGTACTTC.

This clonotype was counted at least ten times. The chain couples TRBV5-6 to TRBJ1-1, with a possible D match to TRBD1 (5 bases). CDR1 is SGHDT, CDR2 YYEEEE, per germline. The CDR3 totals 16 residues. Trimming cost V 5 bases and J 3 bases, with 20 bases left between them. The CDR3 nucleotides read TGTGCCAGCAGAACCCCCAGGGATGAAGCGGACACTGAAGCTTTCTTT. Translation gives CASRTPRDEADTEAFF.

CDR3: CASSPGWGFGANVLTF. The DNA of the CDR3 is TGTGCCAGCAGCCCAGGATGGGGGTTTGGGGCCAACGTCCTGACTTTC. This chain joins TRBV7-8 and TRBJ2-6; perhaps D is TRBD1 or TRBD2 (5 bases each). The CDR3 loop spans 16 amino acids. Germline lookup yields CDR1 SGHVS and CDR2 FQNEAQ. The V end lost 5 bases, the J end lost 3 bases, and 14 bases lay between the germline ends.

This clonotype was seen a few times. The chain links TRBV7-9 to TRBJ2-3, with D possibly matching TRBD2 (6 bases). Per the germline V gene, CDR1 is SEHNR and CDR2 is FQNEAQ (reference sequence). The CDR3 has 15 amino acids. Trimming removed 6 bases from V and 2 bases from J, with 15 bases in between. The CDR3, as DNA: TGTGCCAGCAGTTGGGGGACTTCAGACACAGATACGCAGTATTTT. Translation gives CASSWGTSDTDTQYF.

The chain recombines TRBV11-3 with TRBJ2-3; possible D gene TRBD2, 6 bases. CDR3 length equals 14 residues. From germline, CDR1 is SGHNT and CDR2 YENEEA. The V gene lost 4 bases and the J gene lost 5 bases, with 13 bases spanning the gap. CDR3 in DNA: TGTGCCAGCAGCTACGGCGGGGAAGAAGATACGCAGTATTTT. Translated, it gives CASSYGGEEDTQYF.

The V call is TRBV6-2 or TRBV6-3, the J call TRBJ2-7, with 7 bases lining up with TRBD1. CDR1 is MNHEY and CDR2 is SVGEGT in the germline V gene. The CDR3 has 14 amino acids. The junction had 8 bases not matched to a gene; V was cut back by 6 bases and J by 3 bases. The CDR3 loop is CASSGTAYNYEQYF. CDR3 DNA: TGTGCCAGCAGCGGGACAGCCTATAACTACGAGCAGTACTTC.

A few counts support this clonotype. The chain is built from TRBV19 and TRBJ2-1, with a tentative D call TRBD2 (6 bases). The CDR3 totals 14 residues. CDR1 and CDR2 from the germline V gene are LNHDA and SQIVND (reference sequence). The V end was cut by 7 bases, the J end by 8 bases, with 18 bases between. DNA of the CDR3: TGTGCCAGTAAGTTCTCTGCGGGGAGCGATGAGCAGTTCTTC. It specifies CASKFSAGSDEQFF.

There are a few counts of this clonotype. This chain connects TRBV7-8 to TRBJ1-5, with D unresolved. CDR1 is SGHVS and CDR2 is FQNEAQ in the germline V gene. This CDR3 is built from 16 residues. With 6 bases removed from V and 6 bases from J, the gap between germline ends came to 21 bases. CDR3 sequence reads: CASSPSGRPLSQPQHF. The CDR3 nucleotides read TGTGCCAGCAGTCCTAGCGGAAGGCCCCTGAGTCAGCCCCAGCATTTT.

The chain carries TRBV6-5 and TRBJ2-7; D might be TRBD1 or TRBD2, each matching 5 bases. CDR1 and CDR2 from the germline V gene are MNHEY and SVGAGI. The V and J ends lost 0 bases and 12 bases respectively, with 9 bases between them. CDR3 length equals 11 residues. CDR3 DNA sequence: TGTGCCAGCAGTTACTCCGGGACGCGGTACTTC. This codes for CASSYSGTRYF.